The T cell receptor beta chain described here comes from a study of multiple sclerosis patients with progressive multifocal leukoencephalopathy. The method was immunoSEQ multiplex PCR; TCRdb's version includes in-frame clones alone and lacks a portion of them. The sample lists 25,000 to 35,000 clones; around 92% were seen once. Time point defined: roughly 6 months of natalizumab therapy. The CDR3 contains 16 residues. Looked up from germline, CDR1 is MNHNY and CDR2 is SVGAGI (reference sequence). J gave up 7 bases and V 5 bases, and 15 bases lay outside the gene matches. The sequence came from a human donor with multiple sclerosis. The sequenced sample was PBMCs, obtained from a patient treated with natalizumab. The V call is TRBV6-6, the J call TRBJ2-5; 8 bases line up with TRBD2. The CDR3: CASSTPNGGAGVTQYF. CDR3 bases: TGTGCCAGCAGTACCCCGAACGGGGGAGCGGGGGTGACCCAGTACTTC.